This is a list of T cell receptor beta chains from one sample in a study of cytomegalovirus exposure and HLA in healthy donors. Data came from immunoSEQ multiplex PCR; TCRdb stores just in-frame clones and leaves some out. The ten most abundant clones cover about 2.3% of a sample with tens of thousands of clones. The source material was PBMCs. The receptors shown here come from a female donor in good health and CMV-seronegative. CDR3s include the opening cysteine and the closing phenylalanine or tryptophan. The order of the fields is J gene, D gene, V gene, CDR3 DNA, CDR3 protein. D genes are given only for firm matches.

TRBJ1-1	TRBD1	TRBV13	TGTGCCAGCAGCCCTGAGTCCGGGACAGGGGCGCCGGGGGCTTTCTTT	CASSPESGTGAPGAFF
TRBJ2-1	TRBD2	TRBV10-1	TGCGCCAGCAGTGAGGGAGCGGGAGATACAGATGAGCAGTTCTTC	CASSEGAGDTDEQFF
TRBJ2-1	.	TRBV2	TGTGCCAGCAGACTTTTGGCGGTCCCCTACAATGAGCAGTTCTTC	CASRLLAVPYNEQFF
TRBJ1-5	.	TRBV19	TGTGCCAGTAGTACAGGGGCCATCTTACAAAGCAATCAGCCCCAGCATTTT	CASSTGAILQSNQPQHF
TRBJ2-1	TRBD2	TRBV7-9	TGTGCCAGCAGCACTTTGACTAGCCGGGGCTATGAGCAGTTCTTC	CASSTLTSRGYEQFF
TRBJ1-1	.	TRBV29-1	TGCAGCGTTGACCAGGGGTCCACTGAAGCTTTCTTT	CSVDQGSTEAFF
TRBJ1-1	.	TRBV19	TGTGCCAGTAAATTAGGACAGCAGAACACTGAAGCTTTCTTT	CASKLGQQNTEAFF
TRBJ1-5	TRBD1	TRBV19	TGTGCCAGTAGTTTGAGGACAGGGAATCAGCCCCAGCATTTT	CASSLRTGNQPQHF
TRBJ2-7	.	TRBV5-1	TGCGCCAGCAGCTTTCGAGGGTTTCGCTACGAGCAGTACTTC	CASSFRGFRYEQYF
TRBJ2-7	.	TRBV5-1	TGCGCCAGCAGCTTGGTTGGGGGCGCCGAGCAGTACTTC	CASSLVGGAEQYF
TRBJ2-3	TRBD2	TRBV9	TGTGCCAGCAGCGTCTTAGCGGGAGCGATAGATACGCAGTATTTT	CASSVLAGAIDTQYF
TRBJ1-5	TRBD1	TRBV30	TGTGCCTCCTCTACAACAGGGGGCCAGCCCCAGCATTTT	CASSTTGGQPQHF
TRBJ1-4	TRBD1	TRBV18	TGTGCCAGCTCACAAAAGATAAGGGACAGCCGGGGAGAAAAACTGTTTTTT	CASSQKIRDSRGEKLFF
TRBJ1-1	.	TRBV11-3	TGTGCCAGCAGCTTACTCCGCGGGAACACTGAAGCTTTCTTT	CASSLLRGNTEAFF
TRBJ1-3	.	TRBV9	TGTGCCAGCAGCCCGGTGGGCAGAGCCTCTGGAAACACCATATATTTT	CASSPVGRASGNTIYF
TRBJ2-7	.	TRBV29-1	TGCAGCGTTTTCTTCTCCTTCGAGGTAGGGGCCTACGAGCAGTACTTC	CSVFFSFEVGAYEQYF
TRBJ2-7	.	TRBV9	TGTGCCAGCAGCGCCTTAGGGGCGAGCGAGCAGTACTTC	CASSALGASEQYF
TRBJ2-5	TRBD2	TRBV5-6	TGTGCCAGCAGCTTGGATGCTAGCGGGGCGTACCAAGAGACCCAGTACTTC	CASSLDASGAYQETQYF
TRBJ2-2	.	TRBV15	TGTGCCACCAGCAGCCGGGTTTTGGCGTTGGCCGGGGAGCTGTTTTTT	CATSSRVLALAGELFF
TRBJ2-1	TRBD1	TRBV6-5	TGTGCCAGCAGAACAGGGGGGACTTACAATGAGCAGTTCTTC	CASRTGGTYNEQFF
TRBJ1-1	TRBD1	TRBV29-1	TGCAGCGGCAGACAGGGGAACTCCTATGAAGCTTTCTTT	CSGRQGNSYEAFF
TRBJ1-2	TRBD1	TRBV5-6	TGTGCCAGCAACGACAGGGATGGCTACACCTTC	CASNDRDGYTF
TRBJ1-2	.	TRBV4-1	TGCGCCAGCAGCCAGCGGGACCCTCTCTATGGCTACACCTTC	CASSQRDPLYGYTF
TRBJ2-7	.	TRBV5-1	TGCGCCAGCAGTGTTCTTAGCGGAGATTACGAGCAGTACTTC	CASSVLSGDYEQYF
TRBJ1-1	.	TRBV30	TGTGCCTGGATCCTAGGGGGGGCGGGTGAAGCTTTCTTT	CAWILGGAGEAFF
TRBJ2-1	TRBD1	TRBV5-1	TGCGCCAGCAGCTCCACAGGGGGCGCCAACAATGAGCAGTTCTTC	CASSSTGGANNEQFF
TRBJ2-7	TRBD1	TRBV20-1	TGCAGTGCTAGAGGGACAGGGGTTGAGTACTTC	CSARGTGVEYF
TRBJ1-2	.	TRBV11-3	TGTGCCAGCAGCTTGGGACATTATGGCTACACCTTC	CASSLGHYGYTF
TRBJ1-1	.	TRBV2	TGTGCCAGCAGTGAAGTCCCCGGTTCTAAGGAAGCTTTCTTT	CASSEVPGSKEAFF
TRBJ2-1	TRBD2	TRBV11-1	TGTGCCAGCAGCTTTGTCGGGAGGGAGTCCTACAATGAGCAGTTCTTC	CASSFVGRESYNEQFF
TRBJ1-2	.	TRBV5-1	TGCGCCAGCAGCGGAAGGGGCGGCAACTATGGCTACACCTTC	CASSGRGGNYGYTF
TRBJ2-7	.	TRBV4-1	TGCGCCAGCAGCCAAGTACAGGGAGGGTACGAGCAGTACTTC	CASSQVQGGYEQYF
TRBJ2-1	.	TRBV19	TGTGCCAGTAAAGAAGGGGGATTTACGAGGAATGAGCAGTTCTTC	CASKEGGFTRNEQFF
TRBJ2-1	TRBD2	TRBV29-1	TGCAGCGTATTACTAGCGTCCTACAATGAGCAGTTCTTC	CSVLLASYNEQFF
TRBJ2-3	.	TRBV19	TGTGCCAGTAGTATAACGGCGGGGATCCCAGATACGCAGTATTTT	CASSITAGIPDTQYF
TRBJ1-4	.	TRBV7-2	TGTGCCAGCAGCCCAACCCGGGGGTATCCTGAAAAACTGTTTTTT	CASSPTRGYPEKLFF